The 26 T cell receptor beta chains reported below all come from one sample, sequenced in a study of blood T cell repertoires in COVID-19. Assay: immunoSEQ multiplex PCR; the TCRdb copy retains only in-frame clones and omits some. This table has some 150,000 clones, about 85% appearing once. Sequenced material: peripheral blood. Receptors originate from a human donor with acute or convalescent COVID-19. The donor label of this sample is uncertain.

The chain employs TRBV9 and TRBJ2-2; TRBD2 agrees at 14 bases. Germline V CDR1 and CDR2: SGDLS, YYNGEE. This CDR3 comprises 18 residues. Trimming cost V 3 bases and J 4 bases; bases outside gene matches: 8. The DNA of the CDR3 is TGTGCCAGCAGCGCGCGACTAGCGGGAGGGCCGGGCACCGGGGAGCTGTTTTTT. Translated: CASSARLAGGPGTGELFF. The complete variable domain, with remaining parts taken from reference TRBV9 and TRBJ2-2, reads DSGVTQTPKHLITATGQRVTLRCSPRSGDLSVYWYQQSLDQGLQFLIQYYNGEERAKGNILERFSAQQFPDLHSELNLSSLELGDSALYFCASSARLAGGPGTGELFFGEGSRLTVL.

The chain joins TRBV11-2 to TRBJ2-3; D remains ambiguous. The V end was cut by 4 bases, the J end by 6 bases, with 14 bases between. Germline V lookup: CDR1 SGHAT, CDR2 FQNNGV. The CDR3 consists of 14 residues. The CDR3 DNA reads as TGTGCCAGCAGCTGGCGGTCTGCGGCCGATACGCAGTATTTT. Translation: CASSWRSAADTQYF.

The V call is TRBV5-4, the J call TRBJ2-2; 10 positions match TRBD1. The CDR3 runs 17 residues. V shed 4 bases, J shed 0 bases, and the junction held 6 bases outside the gene matches. Germline V gene lookup returns CDR1 SGHNT and CDR2 YYREEE (reference sequence). Here the CDR3 DNA reads TGTGCCAGCAGCGGCCCGGGACAGGGGACGAACACCGGGGAGCTGTTTTTT. It is translated as CASSGPGQGTNTGELFF.

The chain carries TRBV7-8 and TRBJ2-1; 13 bases fit TRBD2. The length of the CDR3 is 17 residues. Germline CDR1 reads SGHVS; CDR2 reads FQNEAQ. The ends lost 4 bases at V and 7 bases at J; junction bases unmatched: 10. This chain's CDR3 is CASSSILAGGPLNEQFF. In DNA form, the CDR3 reads TGTGCCAGCAGCTCGATACTAGCGGGAGGGCCTTTGAATGAGCAGTTCTTC.

This clone was detected once. The CDR3 spells CASSQGGWGRQTQYF. Written as DNA, the CDR3 is TGTGCCAGCAGCCAAGGGGGCTGGGGTCGGCAGACCCAGTACTTC. The chain is built from TRBV14 and TRBJ2-5, with a possible D match to TRBD1 (5 bases). Looked up from germline, CDR1 is SGHDN and CDR2 is FVKESK. CDR3 length: 15 residues. Trimming pared 1 base from V and 6 bases from J, leaving 15 bases between.

The chain employs TRBV6-5 and TRBJ1-1, with D possibly TRBD1 on 6 matching bases. V was pared by 7 bases and J by 9 bases, with 15 bases between. Germline V gene data show CDR1 as MNHEY and CDR2 as SVGAGI. The CDR3 totals 12 residues. DNA of the CDR3: TGTGCCAGCATTAACAGGGCAATCCAAGCTTTCTTT. Translating gives CASINRAIQAFF.

V gene TRBV23-1 combines with J gene TRBJ2-7; TRBD1 aligns across 8 bases. TRBV23-1 is classed as an ORF, of uncertain function. The CDR3 is made up of 14 amino acids. J lost 3 bases, V lost 0 bases, and 1 base had no gene match. The CDR3 spells CASSQSDRDYEQYF. The CDR3 region has the DNA TGCGCCAGCAGTCAATCGGACAGGGACTACGAGCAGTACTTC.

The V call is TRBV4-2, the J call TRBJ2-1; a weak D match, TRBD2 (5 bases). In germline, CDR1 is LGHNA, CDR2 YNFKEQ. Trimming removed 0 bases from V and 0 bases from J, with 6 bases in between. The CDR3 length is 15 residues. In DNA form, the CDR3 reads TGTGCCAGCAGCCAAGATACTAGCTCCTACAATGAGCAGTTCTTC. This codes for CASSQDTSSYNEQFF.

CDR3 in amino acids: CASMRRWGLPRGETQYF. CDR3 in DNA: TGTGCCAGCATGAGGCGGTGGGGACTGCCCCGAGGAGAGACCCAGTACTTC. This chain joins TRBV27 and TRBJ2-5; TRBD2 might be the D (6 bases). CDR1 is MNHEY and CDR2 is SMNVEV in the germline V gene (reference sequence). CDR3 length: 17 amino acids. V was trimmed by 7 bases and J by 4 bases, leaving 25 bases between them.

This chain links TRBV7-2 with TRBJ2-1; 8 nucleotides agree with TRBD2. V was pared by 4 bases and J by 6 bases, with 11 bases of the junction left unmatched. The germline gives CDR1 SGHTA, CDR2 FQGNSA. The length of the CDR3 is 16 residues. CDR3 sequence reads: CASSSTSGSYFNEQFF. CDR3 bases: TGTGCCAGCAGCTCCACGAGCGGGAGTTATTTCAATGAGCAGTTCTTC.

The chain is built from TRBV10-3 and TRBJ2-2; 7 positions agree with TRBD1. Trimming removed 10 bases from V and 0 bases from J; junction bases left unmatched: 5. There are 14 residues in the CDR3. CDR1 is ENHRY, CDR2 SYGVKD, per germline. DNA of the CDR3: TGTGCCACATTAACAGGGGCGAACACCGGGGAGCTGTTTTTT. Translating gives CATLTGANTGELFF.

The chain uses TRBV6-2 or TRBV6-3 and TRBJ1-6; 8 bases are shared with TRBD1. The J segment lost 9 bases and the V segment lost 6 bases, leaving 7 bases of the junction unmatched. The germline V gene has CDR1 MNHEY and CDR2 SVGEGT. This CDR3 is 14 amino acids long. The CDR3 bases are TGTGCCAGCAGCTCCGGACAGGGATCTTCACCCCTCCACTTT. It is translated as CASSSGQGSSPLHF.

This sequence joins TRBV19 and TRBJ1-1; D call uncertain. The CDR3 covers 14 residues. Trimming removed 5 bases from V and 1 base from J, with 11 bases in between. Germline CDR1 and CDR2: LNHDA and SQIVND (reference sequence). The CDR3 sequence is CASSPQLKNTEAFF. The DNA for the CDR3 is TGTGCCAGTAGTCCGCAACTTAAGAACACTGAAGCTTTCTTT.

CDR3 in amino acids: CASSQGQGAWSGYTF. The CDR3 region has the DNA TGTGCCAGCAGCCAGGGACAGGGGGCTTGGTCGGGCTACACCTTC. The chain employs TRBV7-2 and TRBJ1-2, with 12 bases aligning to TRBD1. V lost 5 bases, J lost 8 bases, and 9 bases stayed unmatched. The germline CDR1 and CDR2 sequences are SGHTA and FQGNSA. The CDR3 loop spans 15 amino acids. Drawing the rest from reference TRBV7-2 and TRBJ1-2, the complete variable domain is GAGVSQSPSNKVTEKGKDVELRCDPISGHTALYWYRQSLGQGLEFLIYFQGNSAPDKSGLPSDRFSAERTGGSVSTLTIQRTQQEDSAVYLCASSQGQGAWSGYTFGSGTRLTVV.

V is TRBV19 and J is TRBJ1-5, with D maybe TRBD1 (6 bases). CDR1 is LNHDA and CDR2 is SQIVND in the germline V gene (reference sequence). V lost 8 bases to trimming and J lost 6 bases, with 17 bases between them. The CDR3 consists of 14 residues. The CDR3 coding sequence is TGTGCCAGTGGAGGGGGGAGGGCTGGTCAGCCCCAGCATTTT. Its protein is CASGGGRAGQPQHF.

J is TRBJ2-7 and V is TRBV6-5; D is possibly TRBD1 (5 bases). Germline V gene data show CDR1 as MNHEY and CDR2 as SVGAGI. Between the trimmed V and J ends, which lost 6 bases and 4 bases, there was a span of 19 bases. This CDR3 is built from 15 residues. As DNA, the CDR3 is TGTGCCAGCAGCCCCGACTGGGGTCGACAGTACGAGCAGTACTTC. Residues: CASSPDWGRQYEQYF.

The chain employs TRBV2 and TRBJ2-1; 9 bases line up with TRBD2. This CDR3 region has 14 residues. Trimming removed 5 bases from V and 10 bases from J; junction bases left unmatched: 9. Per the germline V gene, CDR1 is SNHLY and CDR2 is FYNNEI. As DNA, the CDR3 is TGTGCCAGCAGTCTTGGGACTAGCATCCGGGAGCAGTTCTTC. It yields the protein CASSLGTSIREQFF.

V gene TRBV5-6 combines with J gene TRBJ2-4; D is unresolved. V lost 2 bases, J lost 1 base, and 7 bases lay in between. The germline CDR1 and CDR2 sequences are SGHDT and YYEEEE. The CDR3 length is 14 residues. CDR3 nucleotides: TGTGCCAGCAGCTTAGGAGTGGCCAAAAACATTCAGTACTTC. Amino acid sequence: CASSLGVAKNIQYF.

The V gene is TRBV2, the J gene TRBJ2-2; no clear D. Germline V CDR1 and CDR2: SNHLY, FYNNEI. With 4 bases removed from V and 3 bases from J, the gap between germline ends came to 12 bases. This CDR3 contains 15 residues. The chain's CDR3 is CASSGAVIYTGELFF. CDR3 DNA: TGTGCCAGCAGTGGGGCAGTTATTTACACCGGGGAGCTGTTTTTT.

The chain couples TRBV9 to TRBJ1-4, with 9 bases lining up with TRBD1. V shed 4 bases and J 7 bases; nucleotides not matched to a gene: 8. The CDR3 covers 15 residues. In germline, CDR1 is SGDLS, CDR2 YYNGEE. The CDR3 loop reads CASSPWTGAAEKLFF. CDR3 bases: TGTGCCAGCAGCCCCTGGACAGGGGCAGCTGAAAAACTGTTTTTT.

This clone showed up just once. V gene TRBV20-1 combines with J gene TRBJ1-2; D ambiguous. The CDR3 extends over 13 amino acids. The germline V gene has CDR1 DFQATT and CDR2 SNEGSKA (reference sequence). V lost 3 bases and J lost 1, with 9 bases in between. CDR3 nucleotides: TGCAGTGCTAGTCTCCCGGTTAACTATGGCTACACCTTC. Protein product: CSASLPVNYGYTF.

V and J are TRBV28 and TRBJ1-2; D may be TRBD1 (5 bases). Trimming shortened V by 5 bases and J by 0 bases, and 22 bases separated the two germline ends. Germline CDR1 and CDR2: MDHEN and SYDVKM. The CDR3 totals 18 residues. This chain's CDR3 is CASSPVVAVTGANYGYTF. In nucleotides, the CDR3 is TGTGCCAGCAGTCCAGTCGTAGCTGTCACAGGAGCTAACTATGGCTACACCTTC.

CDR3 nucleotide sequence: TGCAGCGTTGGGACAGCGAACACTGAAGCTTTCTTT. Its protein product is CSVGTANTEAFF. The V gene is TRBV29-1, the J gene TRBJ1-1, with D possibly being TRBD1 (6 bases). V was trimmed by 4 bases and J by 1 base, leaving 7 bases between them. CDR3 length: 12 amino acids. The germline V gene encodes CDR1 SQVTM and CDR2 ANQGSEA.

J is TRBJ2-3 and V is TRBV2, with D perhaps TRBD2 (5 bases). Deletions cut 2 bases from V and 2 bases from J, with 11 bases between. Germline V gene lookup returns CDR1 SNHLY and CDR2 FYNNEI. CDR3 length equals 15 residues. The CDR3 region is CASSEIQLDTDTQYF. The CDR3 nucleotides read TGTGCCAGCAGTGAAATCCAACTAGACACAGATACGCAGTATTTT.

This rearrangement joins TRBV28 to TRBJ1-1, with 8 bases that match TRBD1. This CDR3 comprises 14 residues. Germline CDR1 is MDHEN and CDR2 is SYDVKM. V dropped 7 bases and J dropped 4; count of bases not matched to a gene: 8. This chain's CDR3 is CASNKQGASTEAFF. Here the CDR3 DNA reads TGTGCCAGCAACAAGCAGGGGGCGAGCACTGAAGCTTTCTTT.

The sample holds one count of this clone. The rearrangement links TRBV27 to TRBJ2-3; TRBD2 agrees at 11 bases. The CDR3 is made up of 16 amino acids. CDR1 MNHEY and CDR2 SMNVEV come from the germline V gene (reference sequence). Trimming removed 5 bases from V and 3 bases from J; junction bases left unmatched: 7. Written as DNA, the CDR3 is TGTGCCAGCAGTCAATTACTAGCGGGAGTGACAGATACGCAGTATTTT. This sequence encodes CASSQLLAGVTDTQYF.